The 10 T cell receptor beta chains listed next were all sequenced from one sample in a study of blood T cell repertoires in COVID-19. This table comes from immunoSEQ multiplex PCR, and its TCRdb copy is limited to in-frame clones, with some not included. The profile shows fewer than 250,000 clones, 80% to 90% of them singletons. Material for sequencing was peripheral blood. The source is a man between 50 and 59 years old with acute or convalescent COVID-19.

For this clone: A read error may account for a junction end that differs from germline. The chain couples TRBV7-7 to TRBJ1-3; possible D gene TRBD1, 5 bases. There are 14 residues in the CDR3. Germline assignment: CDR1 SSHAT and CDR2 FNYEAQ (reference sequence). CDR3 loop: CASSLDSSGNTIYF. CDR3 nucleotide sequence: TGTGCTAGCAGCTTAGACAGCTCTGGAAACACCATATATTTT.

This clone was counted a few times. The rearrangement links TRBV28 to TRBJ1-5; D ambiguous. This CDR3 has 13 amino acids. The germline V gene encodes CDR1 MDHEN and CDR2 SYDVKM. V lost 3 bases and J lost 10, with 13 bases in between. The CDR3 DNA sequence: TGTGCCAGCAGTTTGCCCCAGGCGAGACCCCAGCATTTT. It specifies CASSLPQARPQHF.

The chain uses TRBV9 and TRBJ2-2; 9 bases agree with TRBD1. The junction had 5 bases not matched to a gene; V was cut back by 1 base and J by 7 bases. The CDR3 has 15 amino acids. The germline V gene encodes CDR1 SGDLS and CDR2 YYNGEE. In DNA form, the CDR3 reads TGTGCCAGCAGCGTAACAGGGGGCGCGGACGGGGAGCTGTTTTTT. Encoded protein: CASSVTGGADGELFF.

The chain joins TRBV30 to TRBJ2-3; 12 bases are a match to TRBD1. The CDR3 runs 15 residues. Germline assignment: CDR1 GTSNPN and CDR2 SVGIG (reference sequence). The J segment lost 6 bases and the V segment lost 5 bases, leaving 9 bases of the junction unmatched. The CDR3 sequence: CAWSTRDRGLDTQYF. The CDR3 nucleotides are TGTGCCTGGTCCACCCGGGACAGGGGGCTGGATACGCAGTATTTT.

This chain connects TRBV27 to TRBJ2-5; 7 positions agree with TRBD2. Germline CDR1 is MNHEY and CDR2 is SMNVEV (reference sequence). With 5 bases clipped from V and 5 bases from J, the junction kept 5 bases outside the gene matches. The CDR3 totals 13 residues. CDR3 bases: TGTGCCAGCAGTCCCCCCGGGGGGGAGACCCAGTACTTC. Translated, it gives CASSPPGGETQYF.

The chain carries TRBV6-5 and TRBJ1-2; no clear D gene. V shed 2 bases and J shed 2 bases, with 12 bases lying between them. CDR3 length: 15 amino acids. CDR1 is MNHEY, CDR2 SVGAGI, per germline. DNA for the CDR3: TGTGCCAGCAGTTACACATTGACGGAGAACTATGGCTACACCTTC. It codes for CASSYTLTENYGYTF.

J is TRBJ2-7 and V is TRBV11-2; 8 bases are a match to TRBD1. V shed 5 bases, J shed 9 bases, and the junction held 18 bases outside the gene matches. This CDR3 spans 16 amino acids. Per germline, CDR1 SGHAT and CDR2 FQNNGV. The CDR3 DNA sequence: TGTGCCAGCAGCCAAAACGCAGGGACAGGCGCATCGGGGCAGTACTTC. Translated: CASSQNAGTGASGQYF.

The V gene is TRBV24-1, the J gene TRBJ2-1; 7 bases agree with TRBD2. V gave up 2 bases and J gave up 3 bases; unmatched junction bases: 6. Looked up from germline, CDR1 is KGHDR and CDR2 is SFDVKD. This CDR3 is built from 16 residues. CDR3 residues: CATSDSLAENYNEQFF. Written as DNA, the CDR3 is TGTGCCACCAGTGATTCCCTAGCGGAGAACTACAATGAGCAGTTCTTC.

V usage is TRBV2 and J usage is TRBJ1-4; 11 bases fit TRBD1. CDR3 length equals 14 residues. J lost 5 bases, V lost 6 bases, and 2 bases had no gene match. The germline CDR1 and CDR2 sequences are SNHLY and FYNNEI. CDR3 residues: CASRRTGGNEKLFF. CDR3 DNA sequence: TGTGCCAGCAGGAGGACAGGGGGCAATGAAAAACTGTTTTTT.

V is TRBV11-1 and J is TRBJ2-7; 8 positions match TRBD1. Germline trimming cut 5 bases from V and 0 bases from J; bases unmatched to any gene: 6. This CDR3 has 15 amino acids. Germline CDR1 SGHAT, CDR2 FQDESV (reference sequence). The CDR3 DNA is TGTGCCAGCAGCAAGGACAGGGTAAGCTCCTACGAGCAGTACTTC. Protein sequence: CASSKDRVSSYEQYF. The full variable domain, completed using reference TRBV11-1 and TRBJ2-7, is EAEVAQSPRYKITEKSQAVAFWCDPISGHATLYWYRQILGQGPELLVQFQDESVVDDSQLPKDRFSAERLKGVDSTLKIQPAELGDSAMYLCASSKDRVSSYEQYFGPGTRLTVT.